One T cell receptor beta chain is described in this entry. This sample was included in a study of OX40 agonist ivuxolimab in advanced cancers. Sequenced by immunoSEQ multiplex PCR; TCRdb stores in-frame clones only, minus some. The sample includes about 88,000 clones, more than 80% of them seen just once. The sequencing here drew on CD4+ or CD8+ T cells sorted from blood, taken in a trial of the OX40 agonist ivuxolimab. This TCR was recovered from an adult with an advanced solid tumor such as melanoma, head and neck, liver or kidney cancer.

The CDR3 coding sequence is TGTGCCAGCAGCTTAGCCTCCGGGACAGGGGGGTTCGAGCAGTTCTTC. It specifies CASSLASGTGGFEQFF. The chain is built from TRBV11-2 and TRBJ2-1; 11 positions agree with TRBD1. The CDR3 has 16 residues. The J segment lost 10 bases and the V segment lost 1 base, leaving 9 bases of the junction unmatched. In germline, CDR1 is SGHAT, CDR2 FQNNGV.